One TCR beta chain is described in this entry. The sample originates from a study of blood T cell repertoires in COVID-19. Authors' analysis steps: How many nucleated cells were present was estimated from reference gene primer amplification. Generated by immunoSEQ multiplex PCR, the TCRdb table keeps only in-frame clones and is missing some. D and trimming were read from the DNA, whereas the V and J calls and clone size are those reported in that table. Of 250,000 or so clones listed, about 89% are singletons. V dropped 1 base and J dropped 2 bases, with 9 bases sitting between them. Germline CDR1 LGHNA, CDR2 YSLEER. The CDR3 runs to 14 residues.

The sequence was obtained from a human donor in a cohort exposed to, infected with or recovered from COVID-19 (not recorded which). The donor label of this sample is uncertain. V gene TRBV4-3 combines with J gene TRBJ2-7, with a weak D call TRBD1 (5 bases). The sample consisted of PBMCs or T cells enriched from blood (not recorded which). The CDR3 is CASSQGGDPYEQYF. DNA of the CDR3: TGCGCCAGCAGCCAAGGGGGCGACCCCTACGAGCAGTACTTC.